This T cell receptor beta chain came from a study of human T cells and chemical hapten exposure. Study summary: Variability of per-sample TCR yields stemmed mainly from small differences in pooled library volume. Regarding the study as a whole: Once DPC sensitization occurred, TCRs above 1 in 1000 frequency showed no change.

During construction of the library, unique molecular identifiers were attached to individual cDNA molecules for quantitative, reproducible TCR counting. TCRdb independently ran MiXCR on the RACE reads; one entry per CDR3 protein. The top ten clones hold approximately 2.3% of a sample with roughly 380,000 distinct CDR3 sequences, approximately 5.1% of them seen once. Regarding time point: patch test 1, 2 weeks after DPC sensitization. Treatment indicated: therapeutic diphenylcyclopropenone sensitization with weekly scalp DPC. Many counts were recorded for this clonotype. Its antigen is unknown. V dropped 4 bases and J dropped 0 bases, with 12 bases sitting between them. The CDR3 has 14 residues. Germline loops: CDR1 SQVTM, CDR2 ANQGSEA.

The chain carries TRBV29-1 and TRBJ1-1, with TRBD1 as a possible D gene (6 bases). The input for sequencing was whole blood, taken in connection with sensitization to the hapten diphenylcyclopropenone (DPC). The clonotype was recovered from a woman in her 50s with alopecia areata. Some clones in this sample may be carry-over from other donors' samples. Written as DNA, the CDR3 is TGCAGCGTTGGGACAGCCTCCATGAACACTGAAGCTTTCTTT. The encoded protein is CSVGTASMNTEAFF.